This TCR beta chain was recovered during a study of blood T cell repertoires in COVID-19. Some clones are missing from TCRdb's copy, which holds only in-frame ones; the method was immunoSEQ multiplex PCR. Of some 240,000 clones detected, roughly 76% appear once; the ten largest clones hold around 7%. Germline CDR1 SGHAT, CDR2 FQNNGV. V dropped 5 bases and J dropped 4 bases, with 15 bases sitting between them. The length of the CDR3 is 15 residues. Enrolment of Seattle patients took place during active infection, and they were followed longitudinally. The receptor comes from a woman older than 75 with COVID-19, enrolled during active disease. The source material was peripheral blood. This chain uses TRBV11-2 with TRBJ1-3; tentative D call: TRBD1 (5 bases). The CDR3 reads CASSLISGFGNTIYF. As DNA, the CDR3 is TGTGCCAGCAGCCTGATTTCAGGGTTCGGAAACACCATATATTTT.